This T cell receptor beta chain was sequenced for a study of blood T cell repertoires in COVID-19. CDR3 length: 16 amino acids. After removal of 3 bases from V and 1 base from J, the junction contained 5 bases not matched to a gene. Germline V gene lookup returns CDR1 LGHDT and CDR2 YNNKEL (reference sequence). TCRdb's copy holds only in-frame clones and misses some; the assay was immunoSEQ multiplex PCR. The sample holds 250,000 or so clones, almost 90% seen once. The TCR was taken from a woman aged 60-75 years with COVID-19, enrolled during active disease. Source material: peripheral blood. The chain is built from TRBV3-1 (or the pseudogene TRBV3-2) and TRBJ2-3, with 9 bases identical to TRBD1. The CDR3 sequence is CASSQYGTGRTDTQYF. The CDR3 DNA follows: TGTGCCAGCAGCCAGTACGGGACAGGGCGCACAGATACGCAGTATTTT.